This T cell receptor (beta chain) came from a study of blood T cells in healthy people across ages. Study observations and caveats: CMV status of donors was unknown, possibly confounding expanded clonotype changes. PBMC samples, being unsorted, prevented any conclusive comparison of naive and antigen-experienced cells.

Through a sample-barcoded 5' primer and a J-beta primer mix, a second PCR was run for about 7 to 12 cycles. Every molecule of cDNA carried a tag from a template-switch adaptor with 12 random nucleotides. MiXCR was run by TCRdb on the 5' RACE reads, yielding one entry per CDR3 protein. Of 1,300,000 or so distinct CDR3 sequences listed, around 59% are singletons. V shed 6 bases and J shed 6 bases, with 14 bases lying between them. CDR3 length: 13 residues. Germline values: CDR1 SQVTM, CDR2 ANQGSEA. This clonotype showed up just once. Its specificity is unknown. Sequencing used blood. The TCR sequence derives from a man younger than 30 in good health. The rearrangement uses TRBV29-1 and TRBJ1-4, with D perhaps matching TRBD1 (5 bases). The CDR3 DNA is TGCAGCGTCCTGACAGACCCATATGAAAAACTGTTTTTT. As protein: CSVLTDPYEKLFF.